The present TCR beta chain was sequenced within a study of cytomegalovirus exposure and HLA in healthy donors. Primers for the PCR totalled 60 Vbeta and 13 Jbeta. TCRdb's table, derived via immunoSEQ multiplex PCR, lists solely in-frame clones and lacks some. The sample carries 240,000 or so clones, roughly 82% recorded once. The receptor was derived from a woman aged 40 to 55 in good health and CMV-seropositive. Sequenced input: PBMCs.

This chain's CDR3 is CASSGRGPYEQYF. DNA for the CDR3: TGTGCCAGCAGTGGCCGAGGTCCTTACGAGCAGTACTTC. The chain combines TRBV6-1 with TRBJ2-7, with D uncertain. The germline CDR1 and CDR2 sequences are MNHNS and SASEGT. The CDR3 sequence is 13 residues long. V was pared by 4 bases and J by 4 bases, with 11 bases between.